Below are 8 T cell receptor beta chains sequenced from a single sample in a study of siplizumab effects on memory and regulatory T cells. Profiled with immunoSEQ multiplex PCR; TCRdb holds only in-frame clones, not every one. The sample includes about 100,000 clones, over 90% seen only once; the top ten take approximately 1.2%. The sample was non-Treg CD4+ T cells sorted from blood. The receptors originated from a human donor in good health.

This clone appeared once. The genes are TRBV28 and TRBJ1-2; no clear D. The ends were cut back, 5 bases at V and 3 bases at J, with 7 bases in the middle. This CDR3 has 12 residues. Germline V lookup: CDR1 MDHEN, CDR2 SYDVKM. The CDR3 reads CASSVRDYGYTF. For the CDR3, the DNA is TGTGCCAGCAGTGTACGGGACTATGGCTACACCTTC.

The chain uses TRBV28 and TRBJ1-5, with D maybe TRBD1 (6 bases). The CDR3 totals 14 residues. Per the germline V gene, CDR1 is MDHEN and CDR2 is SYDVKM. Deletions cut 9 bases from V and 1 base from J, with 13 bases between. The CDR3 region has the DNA TGTGCCAGTCAGGGCGGGGGCAGCAATCAGCCCCAGCATTTT. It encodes CASQGGGSNQPQHF.

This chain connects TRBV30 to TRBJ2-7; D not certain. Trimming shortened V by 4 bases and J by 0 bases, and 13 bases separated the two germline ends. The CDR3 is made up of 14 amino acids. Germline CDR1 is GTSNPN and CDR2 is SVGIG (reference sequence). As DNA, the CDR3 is TGTGCCTGGAACCTCCGATCCAGCTCCTACGAGCAGTACTTC. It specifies CAWNLRSSSYEQYF. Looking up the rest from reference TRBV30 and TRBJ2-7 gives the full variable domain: SQTIHQWPATLVQPVGSPLSLECTVEGTSNPNLYWYRQAAGRGLQLLFYSVGIGQISSEVPQNLSASRPQDRQFILSSKKLLLSDSGFYLCAWNLRSSSYEQYFGPGTRLTVT.

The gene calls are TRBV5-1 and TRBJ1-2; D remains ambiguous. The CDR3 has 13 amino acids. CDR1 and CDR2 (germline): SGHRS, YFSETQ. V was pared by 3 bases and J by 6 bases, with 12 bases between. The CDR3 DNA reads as TGCGCCAGCAGCTCCAAGGGTTTCGATGGCTACACCTTC. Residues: CASSSKGFDGYTF.

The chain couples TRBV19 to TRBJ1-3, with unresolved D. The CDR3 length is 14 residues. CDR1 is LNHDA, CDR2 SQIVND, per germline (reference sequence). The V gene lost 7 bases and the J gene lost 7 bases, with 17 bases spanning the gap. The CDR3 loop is CASMSGSMLNTIYF. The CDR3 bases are TGTGCCAGTATGAGTGGCTCAATGCTGAACACCATATATTTT.

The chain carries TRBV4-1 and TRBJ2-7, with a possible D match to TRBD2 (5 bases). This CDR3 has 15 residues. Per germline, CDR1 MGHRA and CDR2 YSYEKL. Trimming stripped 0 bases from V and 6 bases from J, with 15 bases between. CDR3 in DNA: TGCGCCAGCAGCCAAGACCCTGTTCGGGATAGCGAGCAGTACTTC. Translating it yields CASSQDPVRDSEQYF.

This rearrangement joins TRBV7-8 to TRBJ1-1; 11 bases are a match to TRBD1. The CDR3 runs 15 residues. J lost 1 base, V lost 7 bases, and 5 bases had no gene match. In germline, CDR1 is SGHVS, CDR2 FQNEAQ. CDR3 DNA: TGTGCCAGCAACCGGGACAGGGGGGCGAACACTGAAGCTTTCTTT. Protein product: CASNRDRGANTEAFF.

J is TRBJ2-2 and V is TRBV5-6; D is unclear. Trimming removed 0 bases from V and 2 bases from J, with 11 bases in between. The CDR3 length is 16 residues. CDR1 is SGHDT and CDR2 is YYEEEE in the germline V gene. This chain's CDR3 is CASSLALVVNTGELFF. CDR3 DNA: TGTGCCAGCAGCTTGGCCCTGGTTGTTAACACCGGGGAGCTGTTTTTT.